The source of this T cell receptor (beta chain) is a study of CD8+ T cells in alopecia areata. Whole-study context: Administration of oral tofacitinib to treated patients was at 5 to 10 mg twice daily. Scoring of severity for treated patients was based on percentage of affected scalp area.

This clone was observed a single time. V gave up 0 bases and J gave up 7 bases, with 10 bases separating them. The germline CDR1 and CDR2 sequences are LGHNA and YSLEER. CDR3 size: 14 residues. The sample's treatment: oral pan-JAK inhibitor, 5-10 mg twice daily. From alopecia areata patients, lesional scalp punch biopsies and peripheral blood were collected. cDNA serving as the sequencing template came from extracted, reverse transcribed RNA. TCRdb's table, derived via immunoSEQ multiplex PCR, lists solely in-frame clones and lacks some. The sample consists of some 190,000 clones, around 65% of them appearing once.

V usage is TRBV4-3 and J usage is TRBJ2-1; the D is unclear. The sequenced sample was CD4+ T cells sorted from blood, obtained between weeks 44 and 45, from a patient treated with tofacitinib. This sequence originates from a human donor with alopecia areata. The CDR3 spells CASSQEDDWNEQFF. CDR3 nucleotide sequence: TGCGCCAGCAGCCAAGAAGACGATTGGAATGAGCAGTTCTTC.